This T cell receptor beta chain was recovered during a study of cytomegalovirus exposure and HLA in healthy donors. Looking at the study overall: Among 150 million to 200 million T cells, an earlier analysis found 120 million or so unique TCR beta sequences.

The PCR made use of 60 Vbeta and 13 Jbeta primers. Data came from immunoSEQ multiplex PCR; TCRdb stores just in-frame clones and leaves some out. The sample yields some 130,000 clones, around 77% seen once. With regard to this clone: What it binds is unknown.

The V end was cut by 6 bases, the J end by 0 bases, with 8 bases between. The CDR3 runs 12 residues. Germline loops: CDR1 SQVTM, CDR2 ANQGSEA. Study results and caveats: It was assumed in the presence/absence analyses that sequencing depth was roughly uniform across donors.

The TCR originated in a man aged 50 to 59 in good health and CMV-seronegative. The chain has TRBV29-1 and TRBJ1-1; D not certain. Sequencing input: PBMCs. CDR3 DNA: TGCAGCGTCCACTCCCTGAACACTGAAGCTTTCTTT. It translates to CSVHSLNTEAFF.